The 18 T cell receptor beta chains below come from one sample, sequenced in a study of T cell repertoires in cytomegalovirus infection. These receptors are not linked to any known antigen. One entry per CDR3 protein results from TCRdb running MiXCR on the reads. The table records hundreds of thousands of distinct CDR3 sequences, about 30% of them present only once. The sample was cultured CD8+ T cells from PBMCs, taken from culture after CMV antigen stimulation. These receptors originate from a human donor in good health (CMV status not recorded). Some clones in this sample may be carry-over from other donors' samples.

The chain combines TRBV19 with TRBJ1-1, with D maybe TRBD1 (5 bases). This CDR3 is built from 16 residues. V was clipped by 5 bases and J by 0 bases, with 16 bases between them. Per germline, CDR1 LNHDA and CDR2 SQIVND (reference sequence). For the CDR3, the DNA is TGTGCCAGTAGTTCCCTCGATGAGGGACTGAACACTGAAGCTTTCTTT. As protein: CASSSLDEGLNTEAFF. Complete variable domain (other parts from reference TRBV19 and TRBJ1-1): DGGITQSPKYLFRKEGQNVTLSCEQNLNHDAMYWYRQDPGQGLRLIYYSQIVNDFQKGDIAEGYSVSREKKESFPLTVTSAQKNPTAFYLCASSSLDEGLNTEAFFGQGTRLTVV.

This clonotype was found once. This chain connects TRBV7-2 to TRBJ2-3; 10 positions agree with TRBD2. Losses at the gene ends were 4 bases for V and 5 bases for J; bases not matched to a gene: 15. The CDR3 covers 18 residues. Germline-derived CDR1 and CDR2 are SGHTA and FQGNSA. CDR3 sequence (DNA): TGTGCCAGCAGCTCGATCCCAGGGACTAGCGTCCCTGGAGATACGCAGTATTTT. Translation: CASSSIPGTSVPGDTQYF.

The CDR3: CASSQLLRQELANVLTF. The CDR3 DNA reads as TGCGCCAGCAGCCAATTACTGAGGCAGGAATTGGCCAACGTCCTGACTTTC. The gene calls are TRBV4-1 and TRBJ2-6, with D hard to call. Trimming stripped 2 bases from V and 6 bases from J, with 17 bases between. The length of the CDR3 is 17 residues. Germline lookup yields CDR1 MGHRA and CDR2 YSYEKL.

As regards this clonotype: The CDR3 does not end in the conserved phenylalanine or tryptophan, so this is likely a read error. The chain couples TRBV7-6 to TRBJ1-5, with 9 bases matching TRBD1. Trimming at V came to 5 bases and at J to 4 bases, leaving 9 bases not matched to a gene. The CDR3 consists of 16 residues. Germline CDR1 SGHVS, CDR2 FNYEAQ. The CDR3 DNA sequence: TGTGCCAGCAGCCAGGGACAGGGTTGGGGAAATCAGCCCCAGCATGTT. Translating it yields CASSQGQGWGNQPQHV.

This sequence joins TRBV5-4 and TRBJ1-1; possibly TRBD1 for D (5 bases). CDR1 SGHNT and CDR2 YYREEE come from the germline V gene (reference sequence). This CDR3 comprises 14 residues. The V end lost 2 bases, the J end lost 5 bases, and 13 bases lay between the germline ends. CDR3: CASSFPSGNTEAFF. CDR3 nucleotide sequence: TGTGCCAGCAGCTTTCCTTCAGGGAATACTGAAGCTTTCTTT.

The sample holds a few counts of this clonotype. This sequence joins TRBV6-1 and TRBJ2-7, with a weak D call TRBD2 (6 bases). Between the trimmed V and J ends, which lost 5 bases and 2 bases, there was a span of 25 bases. This CDR3 has 18 amino acids. Germline V lookup: CDR1 MNHNS, CDR2 SASEGT. The CDR3 DNA follows: TGTGCCAGCAGTATCCAACGCGGGGCTCTTGGGAAGGCCTACGAGCAGTACTTC. Its protein product is CASSIQRGALGKAYEQYF.

About this clonotype: This could be a read error, since a much larger clone is one nucleotide away. CDR3 DNA sequence: TGTGCCAGCAATGGGCTGGCCAGGGGGATCAATGAGCAGTTCTTC. Translation gives CASNGLARGINEQFF. This chain joins TRBV6-1 and TRBJ2-1; 7 bases map to TRBD1. The length of the CDR3 is 15 residues. Germline values: CDR1 MNHNS, CDR2 SASEGT. Unmatched junction bases numbered 12, after V lost 7 bases and J lost 6 bases.

This clonotype was detected many times. The chain's CDR3 is CASGVLSSYNEQFF. CDR3 sequence (DNA): TGTGCCAGCGGCGTATTAAGCTCCTACAATGAGCAGTTCTTC. V and J are TRBV7-2 and TRBJ2-1; no firm D call. CDR3 length: 14 amino acids. Looked up from germline, CDR1 is SGHTA and CDR2 is FQGNSA. Trimming took off 8 bases at V and 0 bases at J, with 11 bases between the two ends.

CDR3 amino acids: CASGFPHSSDSPNEQYF. The CDR3 DNA sequence: TGTGCTAGTGGTTTTCCACATTCTTCAGATAGTCCGAACGAGCAGTACTTC. The gene calls are TRBV12-5 and TRBJ2-7; D uncertain. The germline CDR1 and CDR2 sequences are LGHNT and FRNRAP. The V gene lost 3 bases and the J gene lost 5 bases, with 23 bases spanning the gap. The CDR3 is 17 residues long. The complete variable domain, with remaining parts taken from reference TRBV12-5 and TRBJ2-7, reads DARVTQTPRHKVTEMGQEVTMRCQPILGHNTVFWYRQTMMQGLELLAYFRNRAPLDDSGMPKDRFSAEMPDATLATLKIQPSEPRDSAVYFCASGFPHSSDSPNEQYFGPGTRLTVT.

The V gene is TRBV13, the J gene TRBJ2-3, with 13 bases lining up with TRBD2. With V trimmed by 5 bases and J by 3 bases, 14 bases remained unmatched. The CDR3 totals 19 residues. Germline assignment: CDR1 PRHDT and CDR2 FYEKMQ (reference sequence). CDR3 sequence (DNA): TGTGCCAGCAGCACGAAGACGACTAGCGGGGGGATGAGTACAGATACGCAGTATTTT. As protein: CASSTKTTSGGMSTDTQYF. Based on the CDR3 plus reference TRBV13 and TRBJ2-3, the full variable domain is AAGVIQSPRHLIKEKRETATLKCYPIPRHDTVYWYQQGPGQDPQFLISFYEKMQSDKGSIPDRFSAQQFSDYHSELNMSSLELGDSALYFCASSTKTTSGGMSTDTQYFGPGTRLTVL.

The chain employs TRBV27 and TRBJ1-4; TRBD1 is a possible D gene (6 bases). Germline V gene lookup returns CDR1 MNHEY and CDR2 SMNVEV (reference sequence). The CDR3 totals 14 residues. Trimming took off 2 bases at V and 7 bases at J, with 11 bases between the two ends. The CDR3 bases are TGTGCCAGCAGTTTACGACAGGATAGTGAAAAACTGTTTTTT. Its translation: CASSLRQDSEKLFF.

The V call is TRBV6-1, the J call TRBJ2-1, with D perhaps TRBD2 (5 bases). The germline gives CDR1 MNHNS, CDR2 SASEGT. This CDR3 contains 11 residues. V lost 10 bases, J lost 8 bases, and 12 bases lay in between. CDR3 nucleotides: TGTGCCACCCTATCGAGGGATGAGCAGTTCTTC. Its translation is CATLSRDEQFF.

In its sample, this clonotype was seen a few times. This rearrangement joins TRBV15 to TRBJ1-5; no firm D call. From germline, CDR1 is LNHNV and CDR2 YYDKDF (reference sequence). Between the trimmed V and J ends, which lost 5 bases and 0 bases, there was a span of 14 bases. The length of the CDR3 is 16 residues. CDR3 nucleotide sequence: TGTGCCACCAGCTCCGGATGGACCTCTAGCAATCAGCCCCAGCATTTT. Translation gives CATSSGWTSSNQPQHF.

This chain links TRBV12-3 or TRBV12-4 with TRBJ2-7; tentative D call: TRBD1 (6 bases). The CDR3 sequence is 15 residues long. Trimming took 3 bases from V and 3 from J, leaving 15 bases between them. The CDR3 DNA is TGTGCCAGCAGTTTCGTCAGGGGTTACGGCTACGAGCAGTACTTC. Translated: CASSFVRGYGYEQYF.

The chain couples TRBV7-9 to TRBJ2-1, with TRBD1 identical over 10 bases. The length of the CDR3 is 16 residues. The trim removed 2 bases at V and 8 bases at J, leaving 9 bases unmatched. Germline CDR1 and CDR2: SEHNR and FQNEAQ (reference sequence). CDR3: CASSLLGTGAIDEQFF. The CDR3 DNA sequence: TGTGCCAGCAGCTTATTAGGGACAGGGGCCATCGATGAGCAGTTCTTC.

This clonotype was seen at least ten times. The CDR3 DNA is TGTGCCAGCAGCTCCACGTCGGGACATCACTCTGGGGCCAACGTCCTGACTTTC. As protein: CASSSTSGHHSGANVLTF. The V call is TRBV7-9, the J call TRBJ2-6, with TRBD1 as a possible D gene (6 bases). The ends were cut back, 4 bases at V and 0 bases at J, with 16 bases in the middle. The CDR3 runs to 18 residues. Germline V gives CDR1 SEHNR, CDR2 FQNEAQ (reference sequence).

V and J are TRBV27 and TRBJ2-7, with D unclear. The germline CDR1 and CDR2 sequences are MNHEY and SMNVEV (reference sequence). The CDR3 length is 11 residues. With 5 bases removed from V and 2 bases from J, the gap between germline ends came to 4 bases. The CDR3 loop is CASSPTYEQYV. The CDR3 nucleotides are TGTGCCAGCAGTCCGACCTACGAGCAGTACGTC.

The table lists this clonotype with a few counts. The chain has TRBV4-1 and TRBJ2-7, with no clear D. This CDR3 is 15 amino acids long. CDR1 and CDR2 (germline): MGHRA, YSYEKL. The germline V and J ends were trimmed by 0 bases and 2 bases, with 11 bases remaining between them. The DNA of the CDR3 is TGCGCCAGCAGCCAAGATGGCAGCAGAGCCTACGAGCAGTACGTC. Encoded protein: CASSQDGSRAYEQYV.